The 2 T cell receptor beta chains below were found in one sample sequenced in a study of cytomegalovirus exposure and HLA in healthy donors. The PCR contained 60 Vbeta and 13 Jbeta primers. Some clones are missing from TCRdb's copy, which holds only in-frame ones; the method was immunoSEQ multiplex PCR. The table includes tens of thousands of clones, approximately 79% detected once. What was sequenced was PBMCs. The source of these receptors is a woman in her thirties or forties in good health and CMV-seropositive.

This clone appeared a few times. This rearrangement joins TRBV5-1 to TRBJ1-4; tentative D call: TRBD1 (5 bases). Between the trimmed V and J ends, which lost 4 bases and 8 bases, there was a span of 15 bases. The CDR3 has 14 residues. Looked up from germline, CDR1 is SGHRS and CDR2 is YFSETQ. The CDR3 protein is CASSPGPGDEKLFF. For the CDR3, the DNA is TGCGCCAGCAGCCCCGGACCGGGGGACGAAAAACTGTTTTTT.

This chain links TRBV28 with TRBJ2-7, with a weak D call TRBD1 (6 bases). The V and J ends lost 11 bases and 0 bases respectively, with 11 bases between them. The CDR3 is made up of 12 amino acids. Germline assignment: CDR1 MDHEN and CDR2 SYDVKM. CDR3 coding DNA: TGTGCCGCGGCAGGGGACTCCTACGAGCAGTACTTC. It is translated as CAAAGDSYEQYF.